One and the same sample provided the 4 T cell receptor beta chains below, sequenced in a study of cytomegalovirus exposure and HLA in healthy donors. The PCR ran on 60 Vbeta and 13 Jbeta primers. Profiling relied on immunoSEQ multiplex PCR, and the TCRdb table lists in-frame clones only, not all of them. The table has 150,000 or so clones, approximately 78% seen once. Sample: PBMCs. These receptors were collected from a female donor in good health and CMV-seronegative.

The rearrangement joins TRBV27 to TRBJ2-7; TRBD2 matches at 11 bases. CDR3 length: 20 residues. The germline CDR1 and CDR2 sequences are MNHEY and SMNVEV (reference sequence). V lost 8 bases to trimming and J lost 4 bases; unmatched junction nucleotides: 25. The CDR3 loop is CASGPLTSGRRLDRLYEQYF. CDR3 sequence (DNA): TGTGCCAGCGGGCCCTTAACTAGCGGGAGACGTCTCGACCGTTTATACGAGCAGTACTTC.

In DNA, the CDR3 is TGTGCCAGCAGCTCAGGACTAGCGGGAGCCCACGAGCAGTACTTC. Translated, it gives CASSSGLAGAHEQYF. The rearrangement joins TRBV7-3 to TRBJ2-7, with 13 positions matching TRBD2. CDR3 length: 15 residues. With 4 bases clipped from V and 5 bases from J, the junction kept 5 bases outside the gene matches. The germline V gene encodes CDR1 SGHTA and CDR2 FQGTGA.

The rearrangement uses TRBV5-1 and TRBJ2-5; tentative D call: TRBD1 (6 bases). The DNA end lines up better with TRBJ2-7; the J call may be wrong. CDR3 size: 16 residues. Germline V CDR1 and CDR2: SGHRS, YFSETQ. In DNA, the CDR3 is TGCGCCAGCAGCTTGATTCCAGGGGCCGGCTCCTACGAGCAGTACTTC. This gives the protein CASSLIPGAGSYEQYF.

The rearrangement joins TRBV5-1 to TRBJ2-5; D uncertain. The J call may not be correct, given that the DNA end is closer to TRBJ2-7. Germline CDR1 SGHRS, CDR2 YFSETQ. The CDR3 sequence is 13 residues long. CDR3 sequence (DNA): TGCGCCAGCAGCCGATCCCTTTCCTACGAGCAGTACTTC. This translates into CASSRSLSYEQYF.